Below, one T cell receptor beta chain is given with its context. The source of the sample is a study of blood T cell repertoires in COVID-19. Assay used: immunoSEQ multiplex PCR; TCRdb lists only in-frame clones, some missing. The profile covers about 330,000 clones, with approximately 89% appearing a single time and 5.3% taken by the ten largest. Material: PBMCs or T cells enriched from blood (not recorded which). The sequence was obtained from a woman younger than 45 who had recovered from COVID-19.

The CDR3: CASSENRRGTEAFF. CDR3 sequence (DNA): TGTGCCAGCAGTGAAAACCGCCGGGGGACTGAAGCTTTCTTT. The rearrangement links TRBV6-1 to TRBJ1-1, with D perhaps TRBD1 (5 bases). The V end was cut by 2 bases, the J end by 5 bases, with 12 bases between. This CDR3 is built from 14 residues. Germline V CDR1 and CDR2: MNHNS, SASEGT.